One T cell receptor (beta chain) is described in this entry. The data stem from a study of blood T cell repertoires in COVID-19. As for the study in general: COVID-19 samples, acute and convalescent, were from the United States, Italy and Spain. T cells, B-cell-depleted T cells, or PBMCs supplied cDNA or gDNA.

The CDR3 covers 14 residues. CDR1 and CDR2 from the germline V gene are SGHTA and FQGTGA. The V gene lost 5 bases and the J gene lost 1 base, with 8 bases spanning the gap. Original processing methods: Using reference gene primer amplification, nucleated cell counts were estimated. Repertoires were generated with immunoSEQ multiplex PCR, while TCRdb's copy carries only in-frame clones and drops some. For V, J and clone size, that table is used; D and trimming come from the DNA. The data contain around 50,000 clones, about 88% of them singletons. This receptor was identified in a man between 65 and 85 years old with active COVID-19. The sample was peripheral blood. The V call is TRBV7-3, the J call TRBJ2-2, with D unclear. Written as DNA, the CDR3 is TGTGCCAGCAGCCTAAAGCGGAACACCGGGGAGCTGTTTTTT. Its translation is CASSLKRNTGELFF.